Presented here are 21 T cell receptor beta chains from one specimen sequenced in a study of blood T cell repertoires in COVID-19. Using immunoSEQ multiplex PCR, the repertoire was profiled, and TCRdb retains in-frame clones only, with some absent. This sample has under 200,000 clones, with around 85% found just once. Specimen: peripheral blood. These receptors came from a woman aged 70-85 years with acute or convalescent COVID-19.

The chain joins TRBV5-1 to TRBJ2-6, with TRBD1 matching over 12 bases. Losses at the gene ends were 2 bases for V and 3 bases for J; bases not matched to a gene: 6. The CDR3 spans 18 residues. Germline CDR1 and CDR2: SGHRS and YFSETQ. The CDR3, as DNA: TGCGCCAGCAGCTTTCCGGGACAGGGGGCGCTTGGGGCCAACGTCCTGACTTTC. Its protein product is CASSFPGQGALGANVLTF.

V and J are TRBV19 and TRBJ2-2, with 10 bases matching TRBD1. The CDR3 is made up of 15 amino acids. Per germline, CDR1 LNHDA and CDR2 SQIVND (reference sequence). J was trimmed by 3 bases and V by 5 bases; bases with no gene match: 3. CDR3 protein: CASSDDRGHTGELFF. The CDR3 nucleotides are TGTGCCAGTAGTGACGACAGGGGGCACACCGGGGAGCTGTTTTTT.

This clone was seen a single time. V and J are TRBV7-2 and TRBJ1-5; weak D call: TRBD1 (6 bases). CDR3 length equals 16 residues. Germline-derived CDR1 and CDR2 are SGHTA and FQGNSA. V lost 6 bases and J 4 bases, leaving 19 bases between the germline ends. CDR3 protein: CASSADSESFNQPQHF. The CDR3 region has the DNA TGTGCCAGCAGTGCGGACAGTGAGAGTTTTAATCAGCCCCAGCATTTT. The full variable domain, completed using reference TRBV7-2 and TRBJ1-5, is GAGVSQSPSNKVTEKGKDVELRCDPISGHTALYWYRQSLGQGLEFLIYFQGNSAPDKSGLPSDRFSAERTGGSVSTLTIQRTQQEDSAVYLCASSADSESFNQPQHFGDGTRLSIL.

There are a few counts of this clone. The chain is built from TRBV18 and TRBJ1-1; tentative D call: TRBD1 (6 bases). The CDR3 loop spans 14 amino acids. The germline V gene has CDR1 KGHSH and CDR2 LQKENI. V was pared by 3 bases and J by 1 base, with 9 bases between. CDR3 protein: CASSPQGTNTEAFF. The CDR3 DNA reads TGTGCCAGCTCACCGCAGGGGACGAACACTGAAGCTTTCTTT.

The J gene is TRBJ1-2, the V gene TRBV7-8; 10 nucleotides match TRBD1. The CDR3 totals 15 residues. Germline V CDR1 and CDR2: SGHVS, FQNEAQ. Unmatched junction bases numbered 7, after V lost 2 bases and J lost 7 bases. CDR3 nucleotides: TGTGCCAGCAGCTTATCCGGACAGGGGGGTATTGGCTACACCTTC. This gives the protein CASSLSGQGGIGYTF.

V is TRBV3-1 (or the pseudogene TRBV3-2) and J is TRBJ2-5, with 9 bases identical to TRBD2. This CDR3 comprises 15 residues. Per the germline V gene, CDR1 is LGHDT and CDR2 is YNNKEL (reference sequence). Losses at the gene ends were 8 bases for V and 4 bases for J; bases not matched to a gene: 11. The CDR3 spells CASCLRGGAGETQYF. The CDR3 coding sequence is TGTGCCAGCTGCTTACGCGGGGGGGCCGGAGAGACCCAGTACTTC.

The V gene is TRBV27, the J gene TRBJ1-2; a weak D match, TRBD1 (6 bases). V was shortened by 2 bases and J by 4 bases, with 8 bases between the two germline ends. Germline loops: CDR1 MNHEY, CDR2 SMNVEV (reference sequence). This CDR3 spans 13 amino acids. The CDR3 here is CASSLEGGYGYTF. The CDR3 DNA reads TGTGCCAGCAGTTTAGAAGGGGGCTATGGCTACACCTTC.

The chain uses TRBV4-3 and TRBJ1-1; D ambiguous. Germline V gene sequence: CDR1 LGHNA, CDR2 YSLEER. V was shortened by 0 bases and J by 5 bases, with 7 bases between the two germline ends. This CDR3 has 13 residues. The CDR3 is CASSQESETEAFF. The CDR3 DNA reads as TGCGCCAGCAGCCAAGAAAGCGAGACTGAAGCTTTCTTT.

As regards this clone: The junction does not match germline at one end; this may be a read error. The chain is built from TRBV20-1 and TRBJ2-1; maybe TRBD2 (5 bases). This CDR3 comprises 11 residues. Germline CDR1 and CDR2: DFQATT and SNEGSKA (reference sequence). The CDR3 protein is CSAPDYHEQFF. CDR3 DNA: TGCAGTGCTCCCGACTACCATGAGCAGTTCTTC.

This sequence joins TRBV4-3 and TRBJ2-1, with 9 bases lining up with TRBD1. The CDR3 contains 13 residues. V lost 4 bases and J lost 9; bases outside the gene matches: 4. Germline assignment: CDR1 LGHNA and CDR2 YSLEER. The CDR3 nucleotides read TGCGCCAGCAGCCCTCGGACAGGGGTTGAGCAGTTCTTC. Translation gives CASSPRTGVEQFF.

The chain combines TRBV5-1 with TRBJ1-2; the match to TRBD1 covers 9 bases. CDR1 and CDR2 (germline): SGHRS, YFSETQ. The CDR3 runs to 17 residues. V trimming: 0 bases; J trimming: 4 bases; junction bases outside the gene matches: 10. The CDR3 DNA reads as TGCGCCAGCAGCTTGGTCCCTTTCGGGACAGGGCCCTATGGCTACACCTTC. Translation: CASSLVPFGTGPYGYTF.

The V gene is TRBV7-9, the J gene TRBJ2-1, with D tentatively TRBD2 (6 bases). CDR1 is SEHNR and CDR2 is FQNEAQ in the germline V gene (reference sequence). The CDR3 covers 18 residues. Trimming took off 2 bases at V and 6 bases at J, with 23 bases between the two ends. In nucleotides, the CDR3 is TGTGCCAGCAGCTTATTCGGGAGAGGAAGCCCTACTTTCAATGAGCAGTTCTTC. Its translation is CASSLFGRGSPTFNEQFF.

V and J are TRBV18 and TRBJ2-5; 10 nucleotides align to TRBD1. V lost 6 bases and J lost 5; bases outside the gene matches: 12. This CDR3 contains 16 residues. CDR1 KGHSH and CDR2 LQKENI come from the germline V gene. CDR3: CASSPLGTGVGETQYF. The CDR3 nucleotides are TGTGCCAGCTCTCCCCTAGGGACAGGGGTCGGCGAGACCCAGTACTTC.

This chain joins TRBV11-2 and TRBJ1-6, with D maybe TRBD1 (5 bases). Germline V gene sequence: CDR1 SGHAT, CDR2 FQNNGV. Trimming took 0 bases from V and 6 from J, leaving 12 bases between them. The CDR3 sequence is 16 residues long. Here the CDR3 reads CASSLEFGGVNSPLHF. CDR3 bases: TGTGCCAGCAGCTTAGAGTTCGGGGGTGTTAATTCACCCCTCCACTTT.

The gene calls are TRBV20-1 and TRBJ2-1; 9 nucleotides match TRBD2. CDR1 is DFQATT and CDR2 is SNEGSKA in the germline V gene (reference sequence). After removal of 3 bases from V and 7 bases from J, the junction contained 10 bases not matched to a gene. The CDR3 runs 15 residues. Here the CDR3 DNA reads TGCAGTGCTAGTATGGCGGGGGGGCTGGTAAATGAGCAGTTCTTC. It yields the protein CSASMAGGLVNEQFF.

V and J are TRBV5-1 and TRBJ2-3, with 10 bases matching TRBD2. Germline V gene sequence: CDR1 SGHRS, CDR2 YFSETQ. The CDR3 sequence is 14 residues long. V was clipped by 4 bases and J by 6 bases; unmatched bases: 5. CDR3 DNA sequence: TGCGCCAGCAGCGTAGCGGGGGGTTTTGATACGCAGTATTTT. It codes for CASSVAGGFDTQYF.

V usage is TRBV19 and J usage is TRBJ2-2, with 8 bases fitting TRBD2. V gave up 6 bases and J gave up 4 bases; unmatched junction bases: 4. Germline V lookup: CDR1 LNHDA, CDR2 SQIVND (reference sequence). The CDR3 loop spans 14 amino acids. CDR3 DNA: TGTGCCAGTAGAACGGCGGGAGGCACCGGGGAGCTGTTTTTT. Translated: CASRTAGGTGELFF.

The chain combines TRBV7-9 with TRBJ2-1; D gene ambiguous. This CDR3 is built from 10 residues. Germline assignment: CDR1 SEHNR and CDR2 FQNEAQ (reference sequence). V gave up 0 bases and J gave up 12 bases, with 3 bases separating them. The CDR3 reads CASSLAGQFF. The DNA of the CDR3 is TGTGCCAGCAGCTTAGCCGGGCAGTTCTTC.

This chain uses TRBV18 with TRBJ1-6, with TRBD1 identical over 7 bases. The CDR3 is 16 residues long. The V segment lost 5 bases and the J segment 10 bases; nucleotides outside the gene matches: 14. Germline V CDR1 and CDR2: KGHSH, LQKENI. The CDR3 here is CASSADMPQGGSPLHF. In DNA, the CDR3 is TGTGCCAGCTCAGCCGACATGCCCCAGGGGGGATCACCCCTCCACTTT. Looking up the rest from reference TRBV18 and TRBJ1-6 gives the full variable domain: NAGVMQNPRHLVRRRGQEARLRCSPMKGHSHVYWYRQLPEEGLKFMVYLQKENIIDESGMPKERFSAEFPKEGPSILRIQQVVRGDSAAYFCASSADMPQGGSPLHFGNGTRLTVT.

The chain uses TRBV5-4 and TRBJ2-3; the match to TRBD1 covers 7 bases. V was clipped by 4 bases and J by 3 bases; unmatched bases: 8. The CDR3 is 15 residues long. CDR1 and CDR2 (germline): SGHNT, YYREEE (reference sequence). CDR3 loop: CASSTQTGRTDTQYF. CDR3 sequence (DNA): TGTGCCAGCAGCACCCAGACAGGGCGGACAGATACGCAGTATTTT. Full variable domain (rest looked up from reference TRBV5-4 and TRBJ2-3): ETGVTQSPTHLIKTRGQQVTLRCSSQSGHNTVSWYQQALGQGPQFIFQYYREEENGRGNFPPRFSGLQFPNYSSELNVNALELDDSALYLCASSTQTGRTDTQYFGPGTRLTVL.

The chain recombines TRBV19 with TRBJ1-4, with 11 bases lining up with TRBD1. Germline V gene data show CDR1 as LNHDA and CDR2 as SQIVND (reference sequence). After removal of 5 bases from V and 5 bases from J, the junction contained 4 bases not matched to a gene. The CDR3 spans 15 residues. The CDR3: CASSSGQGANEKLFF. The CDR3 region has the DNA TGTGCCAGTAGTTCCGGACAGGGGGCGAATGAAAAACTGTTTTTT. The full variable domain, with the rest looked up from reference TRBV19 and TRBJ1-4, is DGGITQSPKYLFRKEGQNVTLSCEQNLNHDAMYWYRQDPGQGLRLIYYSQIVNDFQKGDIAEGYSVSREKKESFPLTVTSAQKNPTAFYLCASSSGQGANEKLFFGSGTQLSVL.